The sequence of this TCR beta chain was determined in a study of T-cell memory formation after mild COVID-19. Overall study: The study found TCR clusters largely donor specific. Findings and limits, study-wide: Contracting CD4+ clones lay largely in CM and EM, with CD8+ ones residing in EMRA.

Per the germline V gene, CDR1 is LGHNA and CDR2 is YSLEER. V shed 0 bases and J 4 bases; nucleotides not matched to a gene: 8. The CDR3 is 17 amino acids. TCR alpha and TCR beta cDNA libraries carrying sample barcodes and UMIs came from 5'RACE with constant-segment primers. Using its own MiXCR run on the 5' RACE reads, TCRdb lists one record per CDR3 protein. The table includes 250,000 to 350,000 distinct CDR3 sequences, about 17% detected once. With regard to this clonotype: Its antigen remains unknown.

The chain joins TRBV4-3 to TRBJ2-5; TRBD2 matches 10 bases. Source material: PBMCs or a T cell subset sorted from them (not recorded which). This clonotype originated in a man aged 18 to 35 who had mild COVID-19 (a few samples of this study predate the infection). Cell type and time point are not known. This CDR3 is CASSQDWEAGGPETQYF. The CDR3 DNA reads TGCGCCAGCAGCCAAGATTGGGAAGCGGGGGGGCCAGAGACCCAGTACTTC.